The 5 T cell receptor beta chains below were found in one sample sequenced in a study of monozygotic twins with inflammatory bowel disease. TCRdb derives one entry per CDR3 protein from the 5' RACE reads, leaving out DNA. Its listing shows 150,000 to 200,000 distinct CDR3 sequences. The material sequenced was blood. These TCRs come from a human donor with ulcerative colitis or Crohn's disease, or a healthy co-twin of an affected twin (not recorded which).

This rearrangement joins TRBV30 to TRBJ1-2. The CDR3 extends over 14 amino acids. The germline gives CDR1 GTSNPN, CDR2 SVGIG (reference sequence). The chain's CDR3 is CAWSEGLGGYGYTF.

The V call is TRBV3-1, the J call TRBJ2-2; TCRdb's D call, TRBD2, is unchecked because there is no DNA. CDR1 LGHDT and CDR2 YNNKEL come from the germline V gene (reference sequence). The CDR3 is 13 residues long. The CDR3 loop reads CASSQLGGGELFF.

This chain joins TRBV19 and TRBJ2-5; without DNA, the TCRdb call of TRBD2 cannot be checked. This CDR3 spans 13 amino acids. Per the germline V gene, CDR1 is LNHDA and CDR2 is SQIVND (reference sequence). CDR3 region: CASSIGAGETQYF. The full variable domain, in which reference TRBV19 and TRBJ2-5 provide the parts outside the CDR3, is DGGITQSPKYLFRKEGQNVTLSCEQNLNHDAMYWYRQDPGQGLRLIYYSQIVNDFQKGDIAEGYSVSREKKESFPLTVTSAQKNPTAFYLCASSIGAGETQYFGPGTRLLVL.

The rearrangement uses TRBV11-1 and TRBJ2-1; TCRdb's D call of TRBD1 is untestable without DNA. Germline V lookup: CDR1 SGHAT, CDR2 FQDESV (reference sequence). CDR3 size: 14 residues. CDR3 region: CASSSAGNRNEQFF.

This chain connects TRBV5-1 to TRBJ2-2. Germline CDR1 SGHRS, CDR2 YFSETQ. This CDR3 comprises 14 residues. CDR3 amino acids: CASSYLSNTGELFF.